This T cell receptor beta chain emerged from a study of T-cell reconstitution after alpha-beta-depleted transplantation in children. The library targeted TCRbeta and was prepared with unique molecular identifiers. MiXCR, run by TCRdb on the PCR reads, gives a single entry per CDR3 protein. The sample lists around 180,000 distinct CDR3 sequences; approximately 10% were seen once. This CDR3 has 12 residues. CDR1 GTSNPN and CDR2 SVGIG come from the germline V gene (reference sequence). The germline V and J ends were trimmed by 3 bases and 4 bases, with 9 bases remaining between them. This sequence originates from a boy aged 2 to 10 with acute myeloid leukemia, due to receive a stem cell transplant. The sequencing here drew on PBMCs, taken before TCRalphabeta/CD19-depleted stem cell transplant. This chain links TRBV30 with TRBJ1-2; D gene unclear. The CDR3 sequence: CAWSRTVYGYTF. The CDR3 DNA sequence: TGTGCCTGGAGCCGGACGGTCTATGGCTACACCTTC.